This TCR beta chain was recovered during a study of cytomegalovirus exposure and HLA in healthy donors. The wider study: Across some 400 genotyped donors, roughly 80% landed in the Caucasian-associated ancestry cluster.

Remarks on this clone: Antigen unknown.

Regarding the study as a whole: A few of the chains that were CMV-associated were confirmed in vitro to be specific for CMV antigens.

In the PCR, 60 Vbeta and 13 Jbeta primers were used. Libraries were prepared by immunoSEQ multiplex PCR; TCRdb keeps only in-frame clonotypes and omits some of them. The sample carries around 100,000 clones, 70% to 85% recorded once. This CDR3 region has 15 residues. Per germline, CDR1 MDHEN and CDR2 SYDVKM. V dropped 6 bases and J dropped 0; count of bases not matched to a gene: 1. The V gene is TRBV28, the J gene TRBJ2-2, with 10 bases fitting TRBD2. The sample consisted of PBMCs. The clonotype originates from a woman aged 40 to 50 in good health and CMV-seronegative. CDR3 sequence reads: CASSSGGANTGELFF. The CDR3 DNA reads TGTGCCAGCAGCAGCGGGGGGGCGAACACCGGGGAGCTGTTTTTT.